The 3 T cell receptor beta chains listed next were all sequenced from one sample in a study of blood T cell repertoires in COVID-19. The data were produced by immunoSEQ multiplex PCR, yet TCRdb's version contains in-frame clones alone and is incomplete. The table records 200,000 to 250,000 clones, around nine tenths of them present only once. The specimen was PBMCs or T cells enriched from blood (not recorded which). The receptors were gathered from a woman aged 45-65 years who had recovered from COVID-19.

This clone turned up a few times. The CDR3 loop reads CASSSTSGSDTQYF. In DNA, the CDR3 is TGTGCCAGCAGCTCAACAAGCGGGAGCGATACGCAGTATTTT. The chain recombines TRBV7-9 with TRBJ2-3; TRBD2 agrees at 8 bases. V was clipped by 4 bases and J by 6 bases; unmatched bases: 6. This CDR3 contains 14 residues. Germline V CDR1 and CDR2: SEHNR, FQNEAQ (reference sequence).

V is TRBV28 and J is TRBJ1-2; no clear D gene. Germline CDR1 MDHEN, CDR2 SYDVKM. The CDR3 consists of 13 residues. Trimming took 2 bases from V and 4 from J, leaving 8 bases between them. The CDR3 nucleotides read TGTGCCAGCAGTTTAGGGCGGGGCTATGGCTACACCTTC. Protein product: CASSLGRGYGYTF.

J is TRBJ2-7 and V is TRBV30, with TRBD2 matching over 11 bases. The CDR3 runs to 17 residues. The germline CDR1 and CDR2 sequences are GTSNPN and SVGIG (reference sequence). V was clipped by 4 bases and J by 3 bases; unmatched bases: 14. CDR3 sequence reads: CAWIPKTGTSGFYEQYF. Here the CDR3 DNA reads TGTGCCTGGATACCCAAAACCGGGACTAGCGGATTCTACGAGCAGTACTTC.